This TCR beta chain was profiled in a study of patients and donors after allogeneic stem cell transplantation. This CDR3 has 15 residues. V was clipped by 5 bases and J by 2 bases, with 17 bases between them. CDR1 is DFQATT and CDR2 is SNEGSKA in the germline V gene (reference sequence). TCRdb ran MiXCR on the RT-PCR reads and lists one entry per CDR3 protein. The sample lists approximately 410,000 distinct CDR3 sequences, roughly 16% occurring once. This clonotype was sampled from a human donor who was either an allogeneic HSCT recipient or a stem cell or donor lymphocyte infusion donor (not recorded which). It is not recorded whose cells these are; they may come from a transplant donor. V gene TRBV20-1 combines with J gene TRBJ2-3; tentative D call: TRBD2 (6 bases). The source material was blood, either unsorted or a sorted T cell fraction (not recorded which). CDR3 amino acids: CSAPDGSRVTDTQYF. CDR3 sequence (DNA): TGCAGTGCTCCGGACGGGAGTAGGGTCACAGATACGCAGTATTTT.